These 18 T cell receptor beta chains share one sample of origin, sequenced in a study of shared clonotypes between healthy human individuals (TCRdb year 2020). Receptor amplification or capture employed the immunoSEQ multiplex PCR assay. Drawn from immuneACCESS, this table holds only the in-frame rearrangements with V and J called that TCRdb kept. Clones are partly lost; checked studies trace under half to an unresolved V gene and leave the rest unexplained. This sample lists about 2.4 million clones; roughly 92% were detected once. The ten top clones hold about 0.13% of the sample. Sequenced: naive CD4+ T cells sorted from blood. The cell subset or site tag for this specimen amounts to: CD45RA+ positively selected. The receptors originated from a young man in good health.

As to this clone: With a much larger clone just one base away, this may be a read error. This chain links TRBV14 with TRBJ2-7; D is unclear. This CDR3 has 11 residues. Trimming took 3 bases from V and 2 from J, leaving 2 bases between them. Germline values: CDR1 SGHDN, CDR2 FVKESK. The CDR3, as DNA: TGTGCCAGCAGCCACGCCTACGAGCAGTACTTC. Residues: CASSHAYEQYF.

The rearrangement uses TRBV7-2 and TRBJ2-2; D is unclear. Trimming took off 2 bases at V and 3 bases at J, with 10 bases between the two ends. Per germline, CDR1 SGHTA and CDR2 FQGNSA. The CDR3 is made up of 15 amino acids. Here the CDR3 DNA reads TGTGCCAGCAGCTTATGGGTGCGCGACACCGGGGAGCTGTTTTTT. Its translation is CASSLWVRDTGELFF.

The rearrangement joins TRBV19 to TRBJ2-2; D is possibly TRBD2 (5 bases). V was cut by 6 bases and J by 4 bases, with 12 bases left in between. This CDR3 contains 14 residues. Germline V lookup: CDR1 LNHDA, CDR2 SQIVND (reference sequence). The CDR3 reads CASRRTEITGELFF. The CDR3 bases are TGTGCCAGTAGAAGGACTGAGATCACCGGGGAGCTGTTTTTT.

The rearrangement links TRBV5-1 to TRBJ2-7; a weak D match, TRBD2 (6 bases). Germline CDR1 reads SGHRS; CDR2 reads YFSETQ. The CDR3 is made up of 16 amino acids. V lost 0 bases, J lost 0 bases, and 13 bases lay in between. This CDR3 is CASSLDGGPRSYEQYF. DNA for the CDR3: TGCGCCAGCAGCTTGGACGGGGGTCCCCGCTCCTACGAGCAGTACTTC.

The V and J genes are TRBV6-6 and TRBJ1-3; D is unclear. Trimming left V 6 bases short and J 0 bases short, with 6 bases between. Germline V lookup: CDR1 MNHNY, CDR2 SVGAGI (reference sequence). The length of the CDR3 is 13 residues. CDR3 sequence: CASRRGSGNTIYF. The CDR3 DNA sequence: TGTGCCAGCAGACGGGGCTCTGGAAACACCATATATTTT.

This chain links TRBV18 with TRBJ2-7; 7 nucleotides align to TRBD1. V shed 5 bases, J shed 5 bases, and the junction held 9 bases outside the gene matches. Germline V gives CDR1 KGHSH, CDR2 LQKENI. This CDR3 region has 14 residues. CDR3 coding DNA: TGTGCCAGCTCAGTCCACAGGGGTATCAACGAGCAGTACTTC. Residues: CASSVHRGINEQYF.

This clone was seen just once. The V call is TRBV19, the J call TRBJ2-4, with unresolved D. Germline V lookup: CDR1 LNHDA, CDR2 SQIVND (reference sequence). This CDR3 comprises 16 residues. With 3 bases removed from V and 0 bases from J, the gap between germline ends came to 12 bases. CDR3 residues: CASSMSSFLAKNIQYF. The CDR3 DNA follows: TGTGCCAGTAGTATGTCTTCGTTTCTAGCCAAAAACATTCAGTACTTC.

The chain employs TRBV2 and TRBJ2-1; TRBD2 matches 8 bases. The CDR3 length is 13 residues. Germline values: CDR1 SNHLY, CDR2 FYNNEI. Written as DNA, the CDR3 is TGTGTGTCTGTCGCGGGGGGATACAATGAGCAGTTCTTC. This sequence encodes CVSVAGGYNEQFF.

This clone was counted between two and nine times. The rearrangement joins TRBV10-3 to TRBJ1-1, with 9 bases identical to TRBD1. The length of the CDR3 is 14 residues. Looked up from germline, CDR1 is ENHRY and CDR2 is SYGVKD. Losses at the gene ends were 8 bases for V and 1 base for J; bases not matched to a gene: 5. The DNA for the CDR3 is TGTGCCATCGGACGGGACAGGGCGAACACTGAAGCTTTCTTT. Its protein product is CAIGRDRANTEAFF.

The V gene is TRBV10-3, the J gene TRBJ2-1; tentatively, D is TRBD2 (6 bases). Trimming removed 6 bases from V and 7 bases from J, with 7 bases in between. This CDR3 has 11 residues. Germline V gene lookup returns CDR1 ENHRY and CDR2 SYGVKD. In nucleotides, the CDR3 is TGTGCCATCAGCGGACTAAATGAGCAGTTCTTC. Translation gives CAISGLNEQFF.

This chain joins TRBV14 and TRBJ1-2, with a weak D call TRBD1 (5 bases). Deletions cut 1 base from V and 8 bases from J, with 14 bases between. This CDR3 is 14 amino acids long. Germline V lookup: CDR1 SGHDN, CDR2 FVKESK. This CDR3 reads CASSQVLMQGGYTF. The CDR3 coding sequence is TGTGCCAGCAGCCAAGTACTAATGCAGGGAGGCTACACCTTC. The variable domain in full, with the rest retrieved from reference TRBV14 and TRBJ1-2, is EAGVTQFPSHSVIEKGQTVTLRCDPISGHDNLYWYRRVMGKEIKFLLHFVKESKQDESGMPNNRFLAERTGGTYSTLKVQPAELEDSGVYFCASSQVLMQGGYTFGSGTRLTVV.

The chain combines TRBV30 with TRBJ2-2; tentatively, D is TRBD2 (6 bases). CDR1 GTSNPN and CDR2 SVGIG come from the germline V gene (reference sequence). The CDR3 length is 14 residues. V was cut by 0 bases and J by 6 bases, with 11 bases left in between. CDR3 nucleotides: TGTGCCTGGAGTGTTCTGGCGGGGTCCGGGGAGCTGTTTTTT. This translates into CAWSVLAGSGELFF. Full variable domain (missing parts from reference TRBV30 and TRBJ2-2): SQTIHQWPATLVQPVGSPLSLECTVEGTSNPNLYWYRQAAGRGLQLLFYSVGIGQISSEVPQNLSASRPQDRQFILSSKKLLLSDSGFYLCAWSVLAGSGELFFGEGSRLTVL.

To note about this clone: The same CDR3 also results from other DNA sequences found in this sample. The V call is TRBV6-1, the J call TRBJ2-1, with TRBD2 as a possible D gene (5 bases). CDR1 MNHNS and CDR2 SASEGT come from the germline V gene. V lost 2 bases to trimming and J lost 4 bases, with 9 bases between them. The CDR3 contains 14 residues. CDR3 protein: CASSESGGYNEQFF. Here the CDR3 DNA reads TGTGCCAGCAGTGAAAGCGGCGGGTACAATGAGCAGTTCTTC.

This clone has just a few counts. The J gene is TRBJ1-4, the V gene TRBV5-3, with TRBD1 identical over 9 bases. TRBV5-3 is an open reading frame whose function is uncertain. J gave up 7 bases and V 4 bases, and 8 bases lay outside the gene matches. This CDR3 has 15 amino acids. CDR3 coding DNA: TGTGCCAGAAGCGGAGGGACAGGGTACTGTGAAAAACTGTTTTTT. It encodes CARSGGTGYCEKLFF.

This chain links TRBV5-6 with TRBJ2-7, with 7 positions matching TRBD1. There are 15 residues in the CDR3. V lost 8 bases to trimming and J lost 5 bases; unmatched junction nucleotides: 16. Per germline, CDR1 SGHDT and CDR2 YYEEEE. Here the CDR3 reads CASRTSRDRWDEQYF. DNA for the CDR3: TGTGCCAGTCGTACTTCCCGGGACAGATGGGACGAGCAGTACTTC.

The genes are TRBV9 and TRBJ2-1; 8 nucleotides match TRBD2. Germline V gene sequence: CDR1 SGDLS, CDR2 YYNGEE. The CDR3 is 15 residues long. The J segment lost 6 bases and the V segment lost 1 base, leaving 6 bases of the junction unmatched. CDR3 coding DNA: TGTGCCAGCAGCGTAAGCAGCGGGAGTCCCAATGAGCAGTTCTTC. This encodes CASSVSSGSPNEQFF.

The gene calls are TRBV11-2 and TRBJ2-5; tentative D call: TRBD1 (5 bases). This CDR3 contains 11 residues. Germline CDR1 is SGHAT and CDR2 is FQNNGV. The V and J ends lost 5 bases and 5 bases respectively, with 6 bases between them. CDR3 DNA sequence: TGTGCCAGCAGCGGGGCGGAGACCCAGTACTTC. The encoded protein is CASSGAETQYF.

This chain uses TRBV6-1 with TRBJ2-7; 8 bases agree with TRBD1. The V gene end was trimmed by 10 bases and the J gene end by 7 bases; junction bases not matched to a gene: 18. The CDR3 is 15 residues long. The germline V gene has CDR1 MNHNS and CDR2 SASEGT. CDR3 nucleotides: TGTGCCACAAATCCCGCCGACAGGGGAACTGGGGAGCAGTACTTC. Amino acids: CATNPADRGTGEQYF.